Listed below are T cell receptor beta chains from one sample, sequenced in a study of cytomegalovirus exposure and HLA in healthy donors. Repertoires were generated with immunoSEQ multiplex PCR, while TCRdb's copy carries only in-frame clones and drops some. The sample lists some 150,000 clones, approximately 80% occurring once. Sequenced material: PBMCs. These receptors originate from a man aged 18 to 30 in good health and CMV-seropositive. The CDR3 runs from the conserved cysteine through the conserved F or W. The order of the fields is V gene, CDR3 protein.

V gene: TRBV18; CDR3 protein: CASSTGVGTEAFF
V gene: TRBV5-5; CDR3 protein: CASSHSDREGALKPQHF
V gene: TRBV2; CDR3 protein: CASTQEGGNSPLHF
V gene: TRBV9; CDR3 protein: CASSVTSGGTYNEQFF
V gene: TRBV7-9; CDR3 protein: CASSSLGQGAQVVNEKLFF
V gene: TRBV7-9; CDR3 protein: CASSLGGTGGGYTF
V gene: TRBV19; CDR3 protein: CASSTPLGSDFYEQYF
V gene: TRBV2; CDR3 protein: CASSPSYTDTQYF
V gene: TRBV6-1; CDR3 protein: CASSTGPGPYEQYF
V gene: TRBV7-9; CDR3 protein: CASRPLQAFSDTQYF
V gene: TRBV5-1; CDR3 protein: CASNSAWGGDTGELFF
V gene: TRBV25-1; CDR3 protein: CASRRGTPNSPLHF
V gene: TRBV7-2; CDR3 protein: CASSQRGGGTDTQYF
V gene: TRBV5-4; CDR3 protein: CASSQGLAATDTQYF